Shown below are 8 T cell receptor beta chains from a single sample sequenced in a study of response to subunit inactivated influenza vaccine (dated by TCRdb to 2016 to 2019). The method was RT-PCR. The listed sequencing device is Illumina HiSeq 2500. TCRdb reran the public reads through fastp at Q25 and MiXCR, keeping productive beta chains. Under each unique CDR3 protein, matching rows form one entry showing the most common genes and DNA. The sample contains about 700,000 distinct CDR3 sequences, about 15% of them found a single time. The ten largest clones represent 5.5% to 8% of the sample. The material sequenced was PBMCs from blood, taken roughly 15 days before vaccination. These receptors all come from a man between 50 and 59 years old who received an inactivated influenza vaccine. Donor details come from another sample of the same person, matched by shared clones.

J is TRBJ2-3 and V is TRBV6-1; TRBD1 is a possible D gene (6 bases). This CDR3 has 14 amino acids. Trimming shortened V by 6 bases and J by 6 bases, and 16 bases separated the two germline ends. Germline-derived CDR1 and CDR2 are MNHNS and SASEGT. CDR3 region: CASRHAQGLDTQYF. For the CDR3, the DNA is TGTGCCAGCAGGCATGCACAGGGTCTGGATACGCAGTATTTT.

This clonotype came up many times. The chain is built from TRBV2 and TRBJ1-1; D gene unclear. The CDR3 is made up of 14 amino acids. Germline V gene sequence: CDR1 SNHLY, CDR2 FYNNEI. Trimming removed 5 bases at V and 6 bases at J, with 16 bases between. CDR3 protein: CASSSLRESSEAFF. The DNA for the CDR3 is TGTGCCAGCAGTTCCCTGCGGGAAAGCTCTGAAGCTTTCTTT.

A few counts support this clonotype. The chain combines TRBV20-1 with TRBJ1-2, with D possibly TRBD1 on 6 matching bases. CDR3 length equals 13 residues. Germline lookup yields CDR1 DFQATT and CDR2 SNEGSKA (reference sequence). Trimming left V 4 bases short and J 7 bases short, with 16 bases between. CDR3 DNA: TGCAGTGCTAAAGGGGGGATTGGAGGTGGCTACACCTTC. It is translated as CSAKGGIGGGYTF.

Written as DNA, the CDR3 is TGCAGTGCCACCCCCAGGAGGGGCTCCTACGAGCAGTACTTC. It encodes CSATPRRGSYEQYF. The chain combines TRBV20-1 with TRBJ2-7, with D maybe TRBD2 (6 bases). This CDR3 is built from 14 residues. CDR1 DFQATT and CDR2 SNEGSKA come from the germline V gene (reference sequence). The V gene lost 6 bases and the J gene lost 0 bases, with 15 bases spanning the gap.

The chain joins TRBV10-3 to TRBJ2-5; TRBD2 might be the D (5 bases). V was cut by 3 bases and J by 4 bases, with 12 bases left in between. Germline values: CDR1 ENHRY, CDR2 SYGVKD. The CDR3 extends over 14 amino acids. In DNA, the CDR3 is TGTGCCATCAGTGATCCGGCAGGAGGAGAGACCCAGTACTTC. Translated, it gives CAISDPAGGETQYF.

This clonotype was seen a few times. This chain links TRBV10-3 with TRBJ2-3; D is ambiguous. Germline CDR1 and CDR2: ENHRY and SYGVKD. This CDR3 region has 16 residues. The ends were cut back, 0 bases at V and 1 base at J, with 11 bases in the middle. DNA for the CDR3: TGTGCCATCAGTGAGTCGGCCGGGCTGGGCACAGATACGCAGTATTTT. Protein sequence: CAISESAGLGTDTQYF.

The rearrangement links TRBV3-1 to TRBJ1-3; 8 nucleotides agree with TRBD1. Germline loops: CDR1 LGHDT, CDR2 YNNKEL (reference sequence). CDR3 length: 15 residues. Trimming cost V 1 base and J 4 bases; bases outside gene matches: 3. The CDR3: CASSQGTGRGNTIYF. In DNA form, the CDR3 reads TGTGCCAGCAGCCAAGGGACAGGGCGGGGAAACACCATATATTTT.

There are a few counts of this clonotype. The CDR3 DNA reads TGTGCCAGCAGTATTGGACAATGGGGGCTGTTCTTC. Its protein product is CASSIGQWGLFF. V gene TRBV12-3 or TRBV12-4 combines with J gene TRBJ2-1; tentatively, D is TRBD1 (6 bases). With 5 bases removed from V and 15 bases from J, the gap between germline ends came to 17 bases. CDR3 length: 12 amino acids.